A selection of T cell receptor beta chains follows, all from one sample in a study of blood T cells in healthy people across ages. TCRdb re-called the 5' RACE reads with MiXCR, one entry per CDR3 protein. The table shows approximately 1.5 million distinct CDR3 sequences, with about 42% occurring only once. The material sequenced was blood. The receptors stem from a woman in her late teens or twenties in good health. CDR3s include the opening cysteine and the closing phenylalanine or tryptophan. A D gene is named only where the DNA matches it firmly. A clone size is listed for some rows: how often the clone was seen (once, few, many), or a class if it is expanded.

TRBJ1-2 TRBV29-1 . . CSVEGLRSNYGYTF TGCAGCGTTGAGGGGCTCCGATCAAACTATGGCTACACCTTC
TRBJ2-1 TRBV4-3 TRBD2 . CASSQDQGTRIHEQFF TGCGCCAGCAGCCAAGATCAGGGGACTAGAATCCATGAGCAGTTCTTC
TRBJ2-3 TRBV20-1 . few CSARVRGVTDTQYF TGCAGTGCTAGAGTAAGGGGGGTCACAGATACGCAGTATTTT
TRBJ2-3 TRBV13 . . CASSFSYNTDTQYF TGTGCCAGCAGCTTTAGCTACAACACAGATACGCAGTATTTT
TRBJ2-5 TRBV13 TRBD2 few CASSLVSAGGYQETQYF TGTGCCAGCAGCTTAGTTTCGGCGGGAGGGTACCAAGAGACCCAGTACTTC
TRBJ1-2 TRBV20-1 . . CSAATGTRYGYTF TGCAGTGCGGCTACCGGGACCCGCTATGGCTACACCTTC
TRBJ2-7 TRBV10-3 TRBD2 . CAIRLAGTDEQYF TGTGCCATCAGACTAGCGGGAACGGACGAGCAGTACTTC
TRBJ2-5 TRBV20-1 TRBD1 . CSATTGEEQYF TGCAGTGCTACTACAGGGGAAGAGCAGTACTTC
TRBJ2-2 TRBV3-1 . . CASSQEVGFNTGELFF TGTGCCAGCAGCCAAGAGGTCGGTTTCAACACCGGGGAGCTGTTTTTT
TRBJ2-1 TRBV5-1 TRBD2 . CASSYRTSGDNEQFF TGCGCCAGCAGCTACCGGACTAGCGGGGACAATGAGCAGTTCTTC
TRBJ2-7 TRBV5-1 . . CASSSWDSTSYEQYF TGCGCCAGCAGCTCCTGGGACTCCACGTCCTACGAGCAGTACTTC
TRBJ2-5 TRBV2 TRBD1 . CASTRTDRQETQYF TGTGCCAGCACCCGAACGGACAGGCAAGAGACCCAGTACTTC
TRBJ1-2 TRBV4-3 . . CASSQDVRVRDYTF TGCGCCAGCAGCCAAGATGTCAGGGTACGAGACTACACCTTC
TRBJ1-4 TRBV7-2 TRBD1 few CASSSRDSHGKLFF TGTGCCAGCAGCTCCCGGGACAGCCATGGAAAACTGTTTTTT
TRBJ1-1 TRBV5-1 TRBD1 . CASSKGDRGFGTEAFF TGCGCCAGCAGCAAGGGGGACAGGGGGTTCGGGACTGAAGCTTTCTTT
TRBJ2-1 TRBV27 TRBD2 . CASSSSGNTPYNEQFF TGTGCCAGCAGCAGTAGCGGGAATACCCCTTACAATGAGCAGTTCTTC
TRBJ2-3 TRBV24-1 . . CATSDPTGKEGRTDTQYF TGTGCCACCAGTGATCCGACGGGGAAGGAGGGACGCACAGATACGCAGTATTTT
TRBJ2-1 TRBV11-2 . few CASSQEANEQFF TGTGCCAGCAGCCAAGAGGCAAACGAGCAGTTCTTC
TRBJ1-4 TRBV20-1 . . CGAQRGATNEKLFF TGCGGTGCCCAGAGAGGGGCAACTAATGAAAAACTGTTTTTT
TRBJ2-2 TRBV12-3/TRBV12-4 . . CASLRPRGVPGELFF TGTGCCAGCCTTCGGCCGAGGGGGGTGCCCGGGGAGCTGTTTTTT
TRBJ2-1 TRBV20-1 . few CSANYNEQFF TGCAGTGCAAACTACAATGAGCAGTTCTTC
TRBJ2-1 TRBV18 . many CASSPWAPSYNEQFF TGTGCCAGCTCACCTTGGGCCCCCTCCTACAATGAGCAGTTCTTC
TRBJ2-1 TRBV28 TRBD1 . CASNLYGTGNREQFF TGTGCCAGCAACCTTTATGGGACAGGGAATAGGGAGCAGTTCTTC
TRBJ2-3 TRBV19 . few CASSIVLGSTDTQYF TGTGCCAGTAGTATAGTTCTGGGGAGCACAGATACGCAGTATTTT
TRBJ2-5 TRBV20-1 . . CSARDPEAETQYF TGCAGTGCTAGAGATCCGGAGGCTGAGACCCAGTACTTC
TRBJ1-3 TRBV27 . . CASSLSLDPNRGNTIYF TGTGCCAGCAGTTTATCGCTCGACCCAAACAGGGGAAACACCATATATTTT
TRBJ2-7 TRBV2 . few CASRRTVRGEQYF TGTGCCAGCAGACGCACCGTACGGGGCGAGCAGTACTTC
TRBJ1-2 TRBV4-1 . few CASSLISGRANYGYTF TGCGCCAGCAGCCTCATATCAGGGCGAGCGAACTATGGCTACACCTTC
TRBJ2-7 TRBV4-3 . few CASSQDFTREQYF TGCGCCAGCAGCCAAGATTTCACCCGCGAGCAGTACTTC
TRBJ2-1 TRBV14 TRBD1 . CASSQSGTVPYNEQFF TGTGCCAGCAGCCAATCCGGGACAGTACCCTACAATGAGCAGTTCTTC